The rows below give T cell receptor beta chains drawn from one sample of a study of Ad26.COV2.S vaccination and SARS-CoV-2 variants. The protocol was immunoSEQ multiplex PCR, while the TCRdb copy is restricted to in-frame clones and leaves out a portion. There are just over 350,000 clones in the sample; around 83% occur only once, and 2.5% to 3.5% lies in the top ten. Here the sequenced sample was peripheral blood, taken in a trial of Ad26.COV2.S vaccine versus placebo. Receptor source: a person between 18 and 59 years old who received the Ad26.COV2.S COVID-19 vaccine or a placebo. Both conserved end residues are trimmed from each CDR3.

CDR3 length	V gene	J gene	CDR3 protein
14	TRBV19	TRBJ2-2	ASSIVAGEGAGELF
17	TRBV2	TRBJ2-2	ASSDLPGPTPLNTGELF
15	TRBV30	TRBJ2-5	AWSVPSSGRAGETQY
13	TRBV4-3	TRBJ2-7	ASRRGLADDYEQY
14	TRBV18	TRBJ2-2	ASSLDRGPGTGELF
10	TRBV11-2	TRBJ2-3	ASSTLTDTQY
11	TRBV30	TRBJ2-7	AWSVQRSYEQY
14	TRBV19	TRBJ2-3	ASSIDGAPATDTQY
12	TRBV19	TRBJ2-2	ASSMLQETGELF
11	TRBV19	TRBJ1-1	ASSTGLNTEAF
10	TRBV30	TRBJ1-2	ASTRANYGYT
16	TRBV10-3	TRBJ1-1	AISDLHDSTGGNTEAF
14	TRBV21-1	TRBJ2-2	ASSPGLAVPTGELF
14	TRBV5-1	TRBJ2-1	ASSSGTSGGAIEQF
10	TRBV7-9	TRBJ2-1	ASSGRGAEQF
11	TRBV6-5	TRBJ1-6	ASSGTRPSPLH
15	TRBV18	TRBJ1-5	ASSPAQTRGPNQPQH
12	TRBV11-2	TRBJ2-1	ASSSSRDGNEQF
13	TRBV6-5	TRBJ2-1	ASSYPPPYAGRQF
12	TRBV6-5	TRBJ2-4	VSSRTSGKNIQY
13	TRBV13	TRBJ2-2	ASRLRRHYTGELF